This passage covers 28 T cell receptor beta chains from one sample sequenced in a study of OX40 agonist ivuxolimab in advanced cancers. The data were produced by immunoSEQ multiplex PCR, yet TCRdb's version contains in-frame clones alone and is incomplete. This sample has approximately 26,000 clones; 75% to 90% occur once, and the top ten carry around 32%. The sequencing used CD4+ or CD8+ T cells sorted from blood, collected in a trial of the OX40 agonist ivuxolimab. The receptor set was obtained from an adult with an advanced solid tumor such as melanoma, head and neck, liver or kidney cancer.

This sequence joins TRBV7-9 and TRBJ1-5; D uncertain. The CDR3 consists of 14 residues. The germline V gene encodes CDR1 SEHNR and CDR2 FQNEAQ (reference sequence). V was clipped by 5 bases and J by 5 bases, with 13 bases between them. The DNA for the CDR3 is TGTGCCAGCAGCGGCGATGCGAGTTATCAGCCCCAGCATTTT. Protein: CASSGDASYQPQHF. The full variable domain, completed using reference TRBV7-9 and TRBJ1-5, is DTGVSQNPRHKITKRGQNVTFRCDPISEHNRLYWYRQTLGQGPEFLTYFQNEAQLEKSRLLSDRFSAERPKGSFSTLEIQRTEQGDSAMYLCASSGDASYQPQHFGDGTRLSIL.

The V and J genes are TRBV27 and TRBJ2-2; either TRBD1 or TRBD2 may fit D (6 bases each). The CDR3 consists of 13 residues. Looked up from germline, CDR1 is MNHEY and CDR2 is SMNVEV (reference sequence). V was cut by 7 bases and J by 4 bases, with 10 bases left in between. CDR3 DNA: TGTGCCAGCAAGTGGGGGGCCACCGGGGAGCTGTTTTTT. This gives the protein CASKWGATGELFF.

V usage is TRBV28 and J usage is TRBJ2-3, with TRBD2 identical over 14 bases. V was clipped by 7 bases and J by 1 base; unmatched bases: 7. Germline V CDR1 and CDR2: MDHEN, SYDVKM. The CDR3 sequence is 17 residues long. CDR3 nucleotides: TGTGCCAGCATGAAGCCGGGACTAGCGGGAGGCACAGATACGCAGTATTTT. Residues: CASMKPGLAGGTDTQYF.

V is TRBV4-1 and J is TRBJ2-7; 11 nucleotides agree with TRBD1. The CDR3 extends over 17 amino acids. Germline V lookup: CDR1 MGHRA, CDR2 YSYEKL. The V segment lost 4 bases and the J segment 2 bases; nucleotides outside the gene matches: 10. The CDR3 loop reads CASSLYSGQGGTYEQYF. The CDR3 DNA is TGCGCCAGCAGCCTCTATTCGGGACAGGGGGGAACCTACGAGCAGTACTTC.

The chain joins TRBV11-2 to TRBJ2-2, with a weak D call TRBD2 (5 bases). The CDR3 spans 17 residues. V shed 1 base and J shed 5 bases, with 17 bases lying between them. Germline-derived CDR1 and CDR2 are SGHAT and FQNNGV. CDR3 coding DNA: TGTGCCAGCAGCTTAGTAGAGTACGGGGTCGAGACCGGGGAGCTGTTTTTT. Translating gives CASSLVEYGVETGELFF.

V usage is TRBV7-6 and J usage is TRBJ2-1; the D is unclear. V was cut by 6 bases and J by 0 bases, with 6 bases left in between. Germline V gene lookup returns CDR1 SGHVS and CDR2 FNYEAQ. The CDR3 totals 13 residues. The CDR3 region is CASRQSSYNEQFF. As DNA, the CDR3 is TGTGCCAGCAGACAGAGCTCCTACAATGAGCAGTTCTTC.

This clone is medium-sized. Written as DNA, the CDR3 is TGTGCCAGCAGTTTACTAGCGGGCGAAAATGAGCAGTTCTTC. Translation: CASSLLAGENEQFF. V gene TRBV27 combines with J gene TRBJ2-1; the match to TRBD2 covers 8 bases. The junction had 4 bases not matched to a gene; V was cut back by 2 bases and J by 7 bases. Germline CDR1 reads MNHEY; CDR2 reads SMNVEV (reference sequence). The CDR3 contains 14 residues.

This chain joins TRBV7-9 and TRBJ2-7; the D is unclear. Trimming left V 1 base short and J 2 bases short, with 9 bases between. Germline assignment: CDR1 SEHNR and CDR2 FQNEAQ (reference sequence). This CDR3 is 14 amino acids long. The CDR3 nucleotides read TGTGCCAGCAGCTTAGGGTTAGGGACCTACGAGCAGTACTTC. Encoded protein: CASSLGLGTYEQYF.

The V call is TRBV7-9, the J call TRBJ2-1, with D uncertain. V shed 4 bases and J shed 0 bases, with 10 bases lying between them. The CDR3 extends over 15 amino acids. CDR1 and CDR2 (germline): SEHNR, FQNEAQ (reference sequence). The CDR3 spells CASSSTLSSYNEQFF. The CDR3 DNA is TGTGCCAGCAGCTCAACATTGAGCTCCTACAATGAGCAGTTCTTC.

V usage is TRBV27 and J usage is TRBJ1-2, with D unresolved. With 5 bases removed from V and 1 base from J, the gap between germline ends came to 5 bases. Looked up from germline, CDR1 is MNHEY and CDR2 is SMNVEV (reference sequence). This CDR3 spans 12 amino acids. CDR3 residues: CASSPNNYGYTF. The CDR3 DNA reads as TGTGCCAGCAGTCCGAATAACTATGGCTACACCTTC.

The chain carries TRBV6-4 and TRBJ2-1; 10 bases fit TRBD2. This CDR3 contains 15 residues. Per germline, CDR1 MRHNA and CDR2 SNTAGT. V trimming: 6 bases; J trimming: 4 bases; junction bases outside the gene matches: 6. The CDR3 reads CASSLGTSEYNEQFF. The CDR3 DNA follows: TGTGCCAGCAGCCTAGGGACTAGCGAATACAATGAGCAGTTCTTC.

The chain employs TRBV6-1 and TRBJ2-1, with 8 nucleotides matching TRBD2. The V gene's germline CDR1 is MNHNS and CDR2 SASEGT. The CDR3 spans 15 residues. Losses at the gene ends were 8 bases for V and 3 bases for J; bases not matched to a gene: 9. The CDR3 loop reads CASARVRGDYNEQFF. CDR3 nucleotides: TGTGCCAGCGCTCGGGTGCGGGGGGACTACAATGAGCAGTTCTTC.

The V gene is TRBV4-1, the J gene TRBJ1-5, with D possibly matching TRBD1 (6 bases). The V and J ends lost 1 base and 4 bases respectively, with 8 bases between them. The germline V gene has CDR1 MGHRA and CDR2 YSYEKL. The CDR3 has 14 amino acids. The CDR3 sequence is CASSQARGNQPQHF. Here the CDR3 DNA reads TGCGCCAGCAGCCAAGCCAGGGGAAATCAGCCCCAGCATTTT.

The CDR3 is CASSPTGVDTGELFF. CDR3 sequence (DNA): TGTGCCAGCAGCCCGACAGGGGTAGACACCGGGGAGCTGTTTTTT. The chain links TRBV7-6 to TRBJ2-2; TRBD1 matches 8 bases. Germline lookup yields CDR1 SGHVS and CDR2 FNYEAQ. V lost 5 bases to trimming and J lost 3 bases; unmatched junction nucleotides: 5. This CDR3 has 15 residues.

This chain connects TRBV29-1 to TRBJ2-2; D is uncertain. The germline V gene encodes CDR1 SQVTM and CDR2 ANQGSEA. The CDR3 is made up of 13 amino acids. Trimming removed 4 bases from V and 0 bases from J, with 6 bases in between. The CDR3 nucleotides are TGCAGCGTTGCCGCAGCGAACACCGGGGAGCTGTTTTTT. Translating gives CSVAAANTGELFF.

CDR3 protein: CASSLGGGTDGYTF. Here the CDR3 DNA reads TGTGCCAGCAGCTTAGGGGGGGGCACGGATGGCTACACCTTC. The chain uses TRBV13 and TRBJ1-2; maybe TRBD1 (6 bases). Deletions cut 0 bases from V and 6 bases from J, with 11 bases between. The CDR3 contains 14 residues. Germline assignment: CDR1 PRHDT and CDR2 FYEKMQ (reference sequence).

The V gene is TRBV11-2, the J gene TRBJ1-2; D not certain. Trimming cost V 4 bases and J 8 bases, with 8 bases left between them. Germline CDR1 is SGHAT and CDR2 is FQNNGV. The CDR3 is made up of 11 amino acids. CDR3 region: CASSSYFGYTF. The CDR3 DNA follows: TGTGCCAGCAGCTCTTATTTCGGCTACACCTTC.

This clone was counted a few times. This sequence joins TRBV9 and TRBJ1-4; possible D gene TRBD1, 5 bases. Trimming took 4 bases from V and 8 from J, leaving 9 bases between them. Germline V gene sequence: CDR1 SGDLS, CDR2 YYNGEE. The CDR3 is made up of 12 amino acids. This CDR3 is CASSPRGEKLFF. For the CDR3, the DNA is TGTGCCAGCAGCCCTCGGGGCGAAAAACTGTTTTTT. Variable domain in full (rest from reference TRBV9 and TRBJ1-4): DSGVTQTPKHLITATGQRVTLRCSPRSGDLSVYWYQQSLDQGLQFLIQYYNGEERAKGNILERFSAQQFPDLHSELNLSSLELGDSALYFCASSPRGEKLFFGSGTQLSVL.

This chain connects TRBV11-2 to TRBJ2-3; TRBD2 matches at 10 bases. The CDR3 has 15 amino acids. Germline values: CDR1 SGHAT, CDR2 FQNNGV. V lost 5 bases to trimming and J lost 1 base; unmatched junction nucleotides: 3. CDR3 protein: CASSPGLAGTDTQYF. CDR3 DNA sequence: TGTGCCAGCAGCCCAGGACTAGCGGGCACAGATACGCAGTATTTT.

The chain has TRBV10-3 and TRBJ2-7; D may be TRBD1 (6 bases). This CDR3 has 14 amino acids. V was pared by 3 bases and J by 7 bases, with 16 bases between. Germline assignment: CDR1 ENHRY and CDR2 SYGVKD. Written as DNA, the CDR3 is TGTGCCATCAGTGATCCGACAGGCGGTGAGGAGCAGTACTTC. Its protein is CAISDPTGGEEQYF.

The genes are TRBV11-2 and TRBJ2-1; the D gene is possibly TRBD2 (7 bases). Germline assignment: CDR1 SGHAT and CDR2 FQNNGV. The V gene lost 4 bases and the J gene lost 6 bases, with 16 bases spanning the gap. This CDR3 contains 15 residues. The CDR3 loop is CASSSREGVPNEQFF. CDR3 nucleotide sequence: TGTGCCAGCAGCTCCAGGGAGGGGGTCCCCAATGAGCAGTTCTTC.

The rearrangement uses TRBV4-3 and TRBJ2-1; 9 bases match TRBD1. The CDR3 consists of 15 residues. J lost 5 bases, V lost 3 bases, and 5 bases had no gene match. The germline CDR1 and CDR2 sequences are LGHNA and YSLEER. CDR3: CASSHWDRENNEQFF. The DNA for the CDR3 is TGCGCCAGCAGCCATTGGGACAGGGAAAACAATGAGCAGTTCTTC.

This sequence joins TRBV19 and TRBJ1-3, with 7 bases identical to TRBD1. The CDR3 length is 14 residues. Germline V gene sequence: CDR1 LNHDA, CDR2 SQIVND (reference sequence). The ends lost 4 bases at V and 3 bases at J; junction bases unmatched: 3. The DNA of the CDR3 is TGTGCCAGTAGTACCCGGGACAGTGGAAACACCATATATTTT. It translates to CASSTRDSGNTIYF.

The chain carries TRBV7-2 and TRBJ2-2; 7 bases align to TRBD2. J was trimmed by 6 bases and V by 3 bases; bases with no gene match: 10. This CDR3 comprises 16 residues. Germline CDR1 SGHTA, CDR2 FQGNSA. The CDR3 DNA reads TGTGCCAGCAGCTTGAGGGGACTGGGAGGGGCCGGGGAGCTGTTTTTT. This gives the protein CASSLRGLGGAGELFF.

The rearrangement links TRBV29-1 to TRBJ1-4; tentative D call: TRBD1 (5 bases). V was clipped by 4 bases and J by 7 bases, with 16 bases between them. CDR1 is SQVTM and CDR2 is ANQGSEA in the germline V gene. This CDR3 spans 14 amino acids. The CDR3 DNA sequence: TGCAGCGTTGCTTTGTCAGGGCGCGGTGAAAAACTGTTTTTT. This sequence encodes CSVALSGRGEKLFF.

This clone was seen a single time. This CDR3 is CASSMGIYGYTF. In DNA form, the CDR3 reads TGTGCCAGTAGTATGGGTATATATGGCTACACCTTC. V gene TRBV19 combines with J gene TRBJ1-2; no reliable D call. The CDR3 is 12 amino acids. The germline gives CDR1 LNHDA, CDR2 SQIVND (reference sequence). V lost 3 bases and J 5 bases, leaving 7 bases between the germline ends.

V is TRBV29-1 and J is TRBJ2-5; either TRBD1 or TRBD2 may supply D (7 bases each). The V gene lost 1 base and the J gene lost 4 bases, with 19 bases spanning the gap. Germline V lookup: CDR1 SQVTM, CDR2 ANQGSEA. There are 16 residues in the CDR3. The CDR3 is CSVEAREGAEAETQYF. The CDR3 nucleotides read TGCAGCGTTGAAGCTAGGGAGGGGGCTGAGGCAGAGACCCAGTACTTC.

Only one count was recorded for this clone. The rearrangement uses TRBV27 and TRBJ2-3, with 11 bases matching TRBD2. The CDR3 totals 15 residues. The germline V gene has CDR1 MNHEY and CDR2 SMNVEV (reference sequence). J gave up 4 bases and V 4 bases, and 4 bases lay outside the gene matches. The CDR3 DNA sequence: TGTGCCAGCAGTTCCGGGACTAGCGGCGCAGATACGCAGTATTTT. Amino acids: CASSSGTSGADTQYF.